The subject of this entry is one TCR beta chain. Measured with immunoSEQ multiplex PCR; TCRdb has only the in-frame clones, and not every one. The sample has approximately 79,000 clones; 83% are singletons. These data are taken from a study of T cell responses to AZD1222 COVID-19 vaccine. This CDR3 region has 16 residues. V lost 7 bases and J lost 6; bases outside the gene matches: 12. CDR1 is SNHLY and CDR2 is FYNNEI in the germline V gene. The chain is built from TRBV2 and TRBJ1-6; TRBD1 aligns across 7 bases. The starting material was peripheral blood, obtained 28 days after the second AZD1222 dose. The source is an adult who received the AZD1222 COVID-19 vaccine. CDR3 residues: CASTWGGGGINSPLHF. CDR3 DNA sequence: TGTGCCAGCACCTGGGGAGGGGGCGGTATTAATTCACCCCTCCACTTT.